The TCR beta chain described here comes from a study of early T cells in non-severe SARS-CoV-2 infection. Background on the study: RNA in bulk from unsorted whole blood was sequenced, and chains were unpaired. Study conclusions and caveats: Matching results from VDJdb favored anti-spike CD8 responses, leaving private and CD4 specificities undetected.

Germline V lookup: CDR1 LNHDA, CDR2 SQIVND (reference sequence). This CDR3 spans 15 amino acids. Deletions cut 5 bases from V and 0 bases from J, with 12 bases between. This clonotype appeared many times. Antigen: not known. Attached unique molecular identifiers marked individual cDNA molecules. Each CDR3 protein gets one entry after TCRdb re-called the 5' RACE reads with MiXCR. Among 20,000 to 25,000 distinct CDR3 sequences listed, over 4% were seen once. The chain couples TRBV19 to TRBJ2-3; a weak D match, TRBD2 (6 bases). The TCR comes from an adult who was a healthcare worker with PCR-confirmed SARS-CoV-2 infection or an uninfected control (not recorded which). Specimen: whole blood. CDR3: CASSVMAGSTDTQYF. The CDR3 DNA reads TGTGCCAGTAGTGTCATGGCGGGAAGCACAGATACGCAGTATTTT. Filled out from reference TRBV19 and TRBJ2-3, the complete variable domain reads DGGITQSPKYLFRKEGQNVTLSCEQNLNHDAMYWYRQDPGQGLRLIYYSQIVNDFQKGDIAEGYSVSREKKESFPLTVTSAQKNPTAFYLCASSVMAGSTDTQYFGPGTRLTVL.